This paragraph covers one T cell receptor beta chain sequence. No antigen is known for it. The record originates from a study of somatic mutations in cytotoxic T cells in rheumatoid arthritis. Study-wide results and limits: An age-related increase in CD8+ clonality was seen in rheumatoid arthritis patients but not in healthy controls.

The CDR3 runs 15 residues. With 2 bases clipped from V and 1 base from J, the junction kept 3 bases outside the gene matches. Germline loops: CDR1 MNHEY, CDR2 SVGAGI. Only in-frame clones appear in the TCRdb table, and some are missing; sequencing was by immunoSEQ multiplex PCR. The sample consists of 6,700 or so clones, less than 75% of them appearing once. Material: CD8+ T cells sorted from blood. The chain couples TRBV6-5 to TRBJ2-7, with 9 bases aligning to TRBD1. The clonotype comes from a middle-aged man in good health. This CDR3 reads CASSYAGTGSYEQYF. Written as DNA, the CDR3 is TGTGCCAGCAGTTACGCCGGGACAGGGTCCTACGAGCAGTACTTC.